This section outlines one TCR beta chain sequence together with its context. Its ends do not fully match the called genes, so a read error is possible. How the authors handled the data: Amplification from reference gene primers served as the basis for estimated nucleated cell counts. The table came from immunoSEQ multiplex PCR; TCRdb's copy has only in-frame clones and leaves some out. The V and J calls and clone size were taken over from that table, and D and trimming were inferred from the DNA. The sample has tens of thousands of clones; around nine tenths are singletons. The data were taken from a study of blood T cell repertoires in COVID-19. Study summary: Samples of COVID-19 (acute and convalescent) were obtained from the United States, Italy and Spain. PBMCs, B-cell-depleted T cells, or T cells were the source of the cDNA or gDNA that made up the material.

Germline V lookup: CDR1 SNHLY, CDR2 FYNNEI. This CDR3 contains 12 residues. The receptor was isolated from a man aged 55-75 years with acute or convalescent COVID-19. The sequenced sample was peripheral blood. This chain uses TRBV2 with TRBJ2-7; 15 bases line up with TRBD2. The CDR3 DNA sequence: TGTGCCAGCAGCGGGACTAGCGGGAGGCCGCACTTC. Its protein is CASSGTSGRPHF. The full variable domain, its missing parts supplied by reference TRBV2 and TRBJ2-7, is EPEVTQTPSHQVTQMGQEVILRCVPISNHLYFYWYRQILGQKVEFLVSFYNNEISEKSEIFDDQFSVERPDGSNFTLKIRSTKLEDSAMYFCASSGTSGRPHFGPGTRLTVT.